This TCR beta chain was sequenced in a study of vaccination and CD4 T cells after COVID-19. The overall study: Stimulation of cells relied on overlapping spike peptides derived from SARS-CoV-2, HCoV-NL63, HCoV-OC43 and HCoV-229E. Overall study findings and caveats: SARS-CoV-2-reactive clonotypes rose nonsignificantly, with the median going from roughly 21 to 40. Post-infection sampling omitted early timepoints and covered relatively few convalescent patients.

Germline values: CDR1 MNHNS, CDR2 SASEGT. The CDR3 extends over 11 amino acids. The V end lost 8 bases, the J end lost 4 bases, and 8 bases lay between the germline ends. Indicated treatment: 10-day PBMC culture with coronavirus spike peptide pools or control peptides (ViraFEST assay). For this clonotype: Its specificity is not known.

At the Johns Hopkins FTIC core, DNA taken from cultured CD4+ T cells was sequenced by way of the Oncomine TCR Beta short-read assay. TCRdb analysed the PCR reads with MiXCR anew, one entry per CDR3 protein. The sample carries 9,900 or so distinct CDR3 sequences, approximately 26% recorded once. The material was CD4+ T cells from blood, cultured in vitro, obtained before SARS-CoV-2 vaccination. The chain has TRBV6-1 and TRBJ2-5; D not resolved. The clonotype originates from a human donor who received a COVID-19 vaccine. The CDR3 here is CASRARETQYF. CDR3 nucleotides: TGTGCCAGCCGTGCGCGAGAGACCCAGTACTTC.